A single sample gave rise to the 5 T cell receptor beta chains below, sequenced in a study of cytomegalovirus exposure and HLA in healthy donors. Generated by immunoSEQ multiplex PCR, the TCRdb table keeps only in-frame clones and is missing some. The table shows 200,000 or so clones, with about 90% occurring only once. The sequenced sample consisted of PBMCs. These receptors were collected from a woman aged 18-29 years in good health and CMV-seronegative.

The chain couples TRBV27 to TRBJ2-2, with TRBD2 identical over 9 bases. The length of the CDR3 is 21 residues. The V gene's germline CDR1 is MNHEY and CDR2 SMNVEV (reference sequence). V lost 6 bases to trimming and J lost 0 bases; unmatched junction nucleotides: 20. The CDR3 DNA follows: TGTGCCAGCAGCTCGCCACCTTGGGGGGCTAGCGGGATCCCGAACACCGGGGAGCTGTTTTTT. Encoded protein: CASSSPPWGASGIPNTGELFF.

This clone was seen just once. CDR3 sequence reads: CASSNRLAGEVGYEQYF. In DNA form, the CDR3 reads TGTGCCAGCAGCAACAGACTAGCGGGAGAGGTTGGGTACGAGCAGTACTTC. The chain recombines TRBV5-6 with TRBJ2-7; 12 bases line up with TRBD2. Unmatched junction bases numbered 12, after V lost 4 bases and J lost 4 bases. Per germline, CDR1 SGHDT and CDR2 YYEEEE. CDR3 size: 17 residues.

CDR3 nucleotides: TGTGCCAGCAGCCCGGACAGGGGGGCCTACAATGAGCAGTTCTTC. Translation: CASSPDRGAYNEQFF. The V gene is TRBV11-2, the J gene TRBJ2-1; 10 bases are shared with TRBD1. CDR1 and CDR2 from the germline V gene are SGHAT and FQNNGV. CDR3 length equals 15 residues. Unmatched junction bases numbered 3, after V lost 5 bases and J lost 2 bases.

The V gene is TRBV6-6, the J gene TRBJ2-2; TRBD1 might be the D (5 bases). The V gene's germline CDR1 is MNHNY and CDR2 SVGAGI (reference sequence). Trimming pared 4 bases from V and 0 bases from J, leaving 12 bases between. This CDR3 has 16 amino acids. The CDR3 DNA reads as TGTGCCAGCAGTTCCCCAGGGCCCACGAACACCGGGGAGCTGTTTTTT. Protein product: CASSSPGPTNTGELFF.

This clone has a handful of counts. This chain connects TRBV27 to TRBJ2-7; no clear D gene. The length of the CDR3 is 13 residues. CDR1 is MNHEY and CDR2 is SMNVEV in the germline V gene (reference sequence). V lost 3 bases and J lost 1, with 7 bases in between. The CDR3 DNA reads as TGTGCCAGCAGTTTGCGGCGGTCCTACGAGCAGTACTTC. The encoded protein is CASSLRRSYEQYF.